These 23 T cell receptor beta chains originate from one sample sequenced in a study of T cells in Graves' hyperthyroidism and ophthalmopathy. TCR beta CDR3 sequences were amplified from RNA transcripts. Carried out on the TCR CDR3, a first-round RT-PCR used the HTBI primer set. TCRdb used MiXCR to reprocess the multiplex PCR reads, holding one entry per CDR3 protein. The sample comprises roughly 180,000 distinct CDR3 sequences, approximately 17% of which are singletons, and under 35% rests with the top ten. Sequenced: blood. The source is a woman aged 50 to 65 with Graves' hyperthyroidism.

This chain connects TRBV7-9 to TRBJ2-2, with unresolved D. CDR1 is SEHNR, CDR2 FQNEAQ, per germline (reference sequence). This CDR3 is 14 amino acids long. Trimming removed 1 base from V and 2 bases from J, with 5 bases in between. The CDR3 region has the DNA TGTGCCAGCAGCTTAGGTATCAACACCGGGGAGCTGTTTTTT. Encoded protein: CASSLGINTGELFF.

This clonotype came up many times. This chain joins TRBV18 and TRBJ1-6, with 7 bases identical to TRBD1. V lost 2 bases, J lost 7 bases, and 5 bases stayed unmatched. This CDR3 contains 15 residues. Germline V gene lookup returns CDR1 KGHSH and CDR2 LQKENI. The DNA for the CDR3 is TGTGCCAGCTCACCAAGGACAGGTGGAAATTCACCCCTCCACTTT. This translates into CASSPRTGGNSPLHF.

This clonotype was counted once. The gene calls are TRBV20-1 and TRBJ1-2; perhaps TRBD1 as D (6 bases). Germline CDR1 is DFQATT and CDR2 is SNEGSKA (reference sequence). V dropped 0 bases and J dropped 8 bases, with 19 bases sitting between them. There are 15 residues in the CDR3. Here the CDR3 reads CSARDLGGGIAGYTF. The CDR3 coding sequence is TGCAGTGCTAGAGATTTAGGGGGGGGGATCGCCGGCTACACCTTC.

The sample holds many counts of this clonotype. The chain employs TRBV27 and TRBJ1-5; 7 bases are a match to TRBD1. Germline V gives CDR1 MNHEY, CDR2 SMNVEV (reference sequence). V lost 9 bases to trimming and J lost 2 bases; unmatched junction nucleotides: 7. CDR3 length: 14 amino acids. The DNA of the CDR3 is TGTGCCAGAAGAGACAGGGAAGGCAATCAGCCCCAGCATTTT. Translated, it gives CARRDREGNQPQHF.

This clonotype was observed many times. This chain connects TRBV7-6 to TRBJ1-6; 8 bases align to TRBD1. J was trimmed by 4 bases and V by 5 bases; bases with no gene match: 4. CDR1 and CDR2 (germline): SGHVS, FNYEAQ. CDR3 length: 15 amino acids. CDR3 amino acids: CASSGRQGYNSPLHF. The CDR3 DNA follows: TGTGCCAGCAGCGGACGACAGGGGTATAATTCACCCCTCCACTTT.

In this sample, this clonotype turned up many times. The chain couples TRBV28 to TRBJ2-3; D unclear. Germline CDR1 and CDR2: MDHEN and SYDVKM. The germline V and J ends were trimmed by 4 bases and 0 bases, with 17 bases remaining between them. The CDR3 length is 17 residues. Written as DNA, the CDR3 is TGTGCCAGCAGTTCCCTCCGGGCCACCGAGAGCACAGATACGCAGTATTTT. Residues: CASSSLRATESTDTQYF.

This clonotype was recorded a few times. This rearrangement joins TRBV20-1 to TRBJ1-1, with no clear D. The germline CDR1 and CDR2 sequences are DFQATT and SNEGSKA (reference sequence). The ends were cut back, 6 bases at V and 5 bases at J, with 16 bases in the middle. The CDR3 extends over 13 amino acids. CDR3 DNA: TGCAGTGCCATCAGCAGAAGGTGGACTGAAGCTTTCTTT. Translating gives CSAISRRWTEAFF.

The sample holds many counts of this clonotype. The chain employs TRBV6-1 and TRBJ1-1, with TRBD1 matching 7 bases. With 6 bases clipped from V and 7 bases from J, the junction kept 14 bases outside the gene matches. Germline V gene lookup returns CDR1 MNHNS and CDR2 SASEGT. This CDR3 contains 15 residues. In nucleotides, the CDR3 is TGTGCCAGCAGACCCAGGGGGGCAGGAAAGCATGAAGCTTTCTTT. This codes for CASRPRGAGKHEAFF.

Regarding this clonotype: A read error may explain this, as a much larger clone is one base away. The gene calls are TRBV6-1 and TRBJ1-3; no definite D call. The CDR3 loop spans 16 amino acids. The V gene's germline CDR1 is MNHNS and CDR2 SASEGT. V was shortened by 6 bases and J by 3 bases, with 18 bases between the two germline ends. CDR3 in DNA: TGTGCCAGCAGAGCACCCCAGAGGTGGTATGGAAACACCATATATTTT. Encoded protein: CASRAPQRWYGNTIYF.

J is TRBJ2-7 and V is TRBV27; TRBD2 is a possible D gene (6 bases). The V end was cut by 5 bases, the J end by 5 bases, with 28 bases between. The CDR3 has 18 residues. Germline V gives CDR1 MNHEY, CDR2 SMNVEV (reference sequence). CDR3 DNA: TGTGCCAGCAGTCCCGGGGAGGACCAGAAGGGCCTAGGGGACGAGCAGTACTTC. Translation: CASSPGEDQKGLGDEQYF.

This clonotype was picked up a small number of times. This chain links TRBV5-1 with TRBJ2-7; possibly TRBD2 for D (5 bases). The germline V gene encodes CDR1 SGHRS and CDR2 YFSETQ. The CDR3 totals 13 residues. V was cut by 6 bases and J by 3 bases, with 13 bases left in between. The CDR3 reads CASTSLGSYEQYF. CDR3 sequence (DNA): TGCGCCAGCACTTCACTAGGGAGCTACGAGCAGTACTTC. The whole variable domain, filled in from reference TRBV5-1 and TRBJ2-7, reads KAGVTQTPRYLIKTRGQQVTLSCSPISGHRSVSWYQQTPGQGLQFLFEYFSETQRNKGNFPGRFSGRQFSNSRSEMNVSTLELGDSALYLCASTSLGSYEQYFGPGTRLTVT.

This clonotype was detected only once. The chain links TRBV18 to TRBJ1-4, with 9 bases matching TRBD1. With V trimmed by 3 bases and J by 8 bases, 7 bases remained unmatched. CDR1 is KGHSH and CDR2 is LQKENI in the germline V gene. There are 15 residues in the CDR3. The CDR3 is CASSPAGQGGEKLFF. DNA for the CDR3: TGTGCCAGCTCACCGGCGGGACAGGGAGGCGAAAAACTGTTTTTT.

This clonotype was picked up many times. The chain carries TRBV5-5 and TRBJ1-1; D is unresolved. Germline V gene sequence: CDR1 SGHKS, CDR2 YYEKEE (reference sequence). There are 12 residues in the CDR3. V lost 0 bases, J lost 5 bases, and 5 bases lay in between. CDR3 bases: TGTGCCAGCAGCTTGGGGACGACTGAAGCTTTCTTT. Amino acid sequence: CASSLGTTEAFF.

This clonotype has a count of ten or more. The V gene is TRBV5-1, the J gene TRBJ2-3, with 8 bases fitting TRBD1. Germline V gene lookup returns CDR1 SGHRS and CDR2 YFSETQ. The CDR3 covers 15 residues. Losses at the gene ends were 0 bases for V and 4 bases for J; bases not matched to a gene: 4. This CDR3 reads CASSLGRGRADTQYF. The DNA for the CDR3 is TGCGCCAGCAGCTTGGGCAGGGGGCGCGCAGATACGCAGTATTTT.

This clonotype has a count of ten or more. The rearrangement uses TRBV11-2 and TRBJ1-4; D is uncertain. The V gene's germline CDR1 is SGHAT and CDR2 FQNNGV. With 3 bases removed from V and 0 bases from J, the gap between germline ends came to 8 bases. This CDR3 has 15 residues. For the CDR3, the DNA is TGTGCCAGCAGCTTTCGGGAAACAACTAATGAAAAACTGTTTTTT. Translation: CASSFRETTNEKLFF.

This clonotype has at least ten counts. The rearrangement joins TRBV6-1 to TRBJ2-5; D possibly corresponds to TRBD1 (5 bases). V shed 6 bases and J shed 5 bases, with 13 bases lying between them. Germline CDR1 is MNHNS and CDR2 is SASEGT. The CDR3 consists of 13 residues. This CDR3 reads CASSRDTGETQYF. The DNA for the CDR3 is TGTGCCAGCAGCAGGGATACTGGGGAGACCCAGTACTTC.

This clonotype was counted at least ten times. The DNA for the CDR3 is TGCGCCAGCAGCTATAGCCGGCGGGGAAGCTCCTACAATGAGCAGTTCTTC. Amino acid sequence: CASSYSRRGSSYNEQFF. The chain is built from TRBV5-1 and TRBJ2-1; possible D gene TRBD2, 6 bases. The CDR3 is 17 amino acids. Trimming left V 3 bases short and J 0 bases short, with 16 bases between. In germline, CDR1 is SGHRS, CDR2 YFSETQ.

This clonotype was detected many times. The chain has TRBV11-2 and TRBJ2-7; 7 bases match TRBD1. J lost 5 bases, V lost 4 bases, and 5 bases had no gene match. The CDR3 extends over 13 amino acids. Germline V gene data show CDR1 as SGHAT and CDR2 as FQNNGV. CDR3 nucleotides: TGTGCCAGCAGCTCGACAGGGTTGGACGAGCAGTACTTC. It codes for CASSSTGLDEQYF.

The sample holds many counts of this clonotype. The V call is TRBV10-3, the J call TRBJ1-1; TRBD1 matches 8 bases. The CDR3 is 14 amino acids. Germline V lookup: CDR1 ENHRY, CDR2 SYGVKD. V lost 8 bases to trimming and J lost 5 bases; unmatched junction nucleotides: 10. The CDR3 nucleotides read TGTGCCATCGGGTCAGGGGGCATTGGGACTGAAGCTTTCTTT. It specifies CAIGSGGIGTEAFF.

Only a few counts were recorded for this clonotype. Given a much more abundant clone one base away, this may be a read error. The chain employs TRBV20-1 and TRBJ1-1; 7 bases match TRBD1. Germline V CDR1 and CDR2: DFQATT, SNEGSKA (reference sequence). The CDR3 has 14 amino acids. The CDR3: CGASAQGGVSEAFF. The CDR3 DNA is TGCGGTGCTAGTGCCCAGGGGGGGGTATCTGAAGCTTTCTTT.

This clonotype showed up many times. The chain recombines TRBV27 with TRBJ1-2; 9 nucleotides align to TRBD1. This CDR3 is built from 14 residues. J gave up 4 bases and V 8 bases, and 8 bases lay outside the gene matches. The germline V gene encodes CDR1 MNHEY and CDR2 SMNVEV (reference sequence). DNA for the CDR3: TGTGCCAGCCGTCGGACAGGGGAGGCCTATGGCTACACCTTC. Protein sequence: CASRRTGEAYGYTF.

In its sample, this clonotype was seen many times. The V and J genes are TRBV5-1 and TRBJ1-1; D is undetermined. In germline, CDR1 is SGHRS, CDR2 YFSETQ. This CDR3 is built from 15 residues. The V end lost 0 bases, the J end lost 1 base, and 10 bases lay between the germline ends. The CDR3 region is CASSLVPGKNTEAFF. The CDR3 nucleotides are TGCGCCAGCAGCTTGGTCCCAGGCAAGAACACTGAAGCTTTCTTT.

In its sample, this clonotype was seen many times. This chain uses TRBV28 with TRBJ2-1; no firm D call. This CDR3 region has 14 residues. CDR1 and CDR2 (germline): MDHEN, SYDVKM. Trimming removed 3 bases at V and 7 bases at J, with 13 bases between. The CDR3 here is CASSLRRRPNEQFF. CDR3 DNA sequence: TGTGCCAGCAGTTTGCGCCGGCGGCCGAATGAGCAGTTCTTC.